This is a list of T cell receptor beta chains from one sample in a study of T cell responses to AZD1222 COVID-19 vaccine. Data came from immunoSEQ multiplex PCR; TCRdb stores just in-frame clones and leaves some out. Among around 200,000 clones listed, approximately 94% were seen once. Sample: peripheral blood, taken 28 days after the second AZD1222 dose. These receptors all come from an adult who received the AZD1222 COVID-19 vaccine. CDR3s leave out the opening cysteine and the closing phenylalanine or tryptophan. D genes are given only for firm matches.

j_call: TRBJ1-2; d_call: TRBD1; v_call: TRBV28; cdr3_aa: ASGKGDRGLDYT
j_call: TRBJ1-1; d_call: TRBD1; v_call: TRBV3-1/TRBV3-2; cdr3_aa: ASSQRPGQGLAEAF
j_call: TRBJ2-7; d_call: .; v_call: TRBV5-4; cdr3_aa: ASSASSYEQY
j_call: TRBJ1-6; d_call: TRBD1; v_call: TRBV6-5; cdr3_aa: ASSLQTGGYNSPLH
j_call: TRBJ2-1; d_call: .; v_call: TRBV11-2; cdr3_aa: ASSLFLNSVGAEQF
j_call: TRBJ2-1; d_call: TRBD2; v_call: TRBV5-4; cdr3_aa: ASSLGLAGDEQF
j_call: TRBJ1-2; d_call: .; v_call: TRBV2; cdr3_aa: ASREAETNYGYT
j_call: TRBJ2-3; d_call: .; v_call: TRBV3-1/TRBV3-2; cdr3_aa: ASSQEVEVADTQY
j_call: TRBJ1-1; d_call: .; v_call: TRBV4-3; cdr3_aa: ASSRGWTDRLIVITEAF
j_call: TRBJ1-1; d_call: .; v_call: TRBV11-3; cdr3_aa: ASSFGRGNTEAF
j_call: TRBJ2-1; d_call: .; v_call: TRBV6-5; cdr3_aa: ASSQGEWDEQF
j_call: TRBJ1-2; d_call: .; v_call: TRBV2; cdr3_aa: ASSDSRFGEAGYT
j_call: TRBJ1-6; d_call: TRBD1; v_call: TRBV7-2; cdr3_aa: ASSQTIMTGWGSPLH
j_call: TRBJ1-1; d_call: .; v_call: TRBV18; cdr3_aa: ASSPAGRNTEAF
j_call: TRBJ2-3; d_call: .; v_call: TRBV11-3; cdr3_aa: ASSLIPGLNTDTQY
j_call: TRBJ1-6; d_call: TRBD1; v_call: TRBV4-1; cdr3_aa: ASSPPGTGHKNSPLH
j_call: TRBJ2-5; d_call: TRBD1; v_call: TRBV24-1; cdr3_aa: ATSDGTGGQGETQY
j_call: TRBJ1-5; d_call: .; v_call: TRBV12-3/TRBV12-4; cdr3_aa: ASSLDRNQPQH
j_call: TRBJ2-7; d_call: .; v_call: TRBV7-2; cdr3_aa: ASSFDRTYEQY
j_call: TRBJ1-5; d_call: TRBD1; v_call: TRBV5-1; cdr3_aa: ASSMGQGDQPQH
j_call: TRBJ1-3; d_call: .; v_call: TRBV19; cdr3_aa: ASSISGPKTGNTIY
j_call: TRBJ1-1; d_call: .; v_call: TRBV5-6; cdr3_aa: ASSLATEAF
j_call: TRBJ2-7; d_call: .; v_call: TRBV9; cdr3_aa: AGSESRGDTHNIIYEQY
j_call: TRBJ2-7; d_call: TRBD2; v_call: TRBV2; cdr3_aa: ASSGTGTSGINEQY
j_call: TRBJ1-2; d_call: .; v_call: TRBV5-1; cdr3_aa: ASSLGAGWASTNYGYT
j_call: TRBJ2-1; d_call: .; v_call: TRBV24-1; cdr3_aa: ATSGTPYNEQF
j_call: TRBJ1-5; d_call: .; v_call: TRBV28; cdr3_aa: ATGQPQH
j_call: TRBJ2-3; d_call: .; v_call: TRBV6-5; cdr3_aa: ASSNRASTDTQY
j_call: TRBJ2-7; d_call: TRBD1; v_call: TRBV7-9; cdr3_aa: ASSSRDRDYEQY
j_call: TRBJ1-1; d_call: .; v_call: TRBV5-4; cdr3_aa: ASSLAPGAANTEAF
j_call: TRBJ1-6; d_call: .; v_call: TRBV3-1/TRBV3-2; cdr3_aa: ASSLGTSLH
j_call: TRBJ2-7; d_call: TRBD1; v_call: TRBV18; cdr3_aa: ASSPGQVTYEQY
j_call: TRBJ2-6; d_call: .; v_call: TRBV5-1; cdr3_aa: ASSLIDVGRTSGANVLT
j_call: TRBJ2-1; d_call: TRBD1; v_call: TRBV11-1; cdr3_aa: ASSSPGQGTNEQF
j_call: TRBJ2-3; d_call: .; v_call: TRBV18; cdr3_aa: ASSPSGDTQY